These 10 T cell receptor beta chains came from one sample sequenced in a study of CD4 T cells in relation to SARS-CoV-2 and coronaviruses. Unexposed donor CD4+ T cells date from about 2011-2018, before the COVID-19 pandemic. Some clones are missing from TCRdb's copy, which holds only in-frame ones; the method was immunoSEQ multiplex PCR. The repertoire holds tens of thousands of clones, approximately 94% seen once, with 0.11% to 0.15% in the top ten. Sequenced sample: naive CD4+ T cells from PBMCs. Subset denoted: naive CD4+ T cells isolated by negative enrichment. The receptors shown here come from a human donor in good health.

DNA of the CDR3: TGTGCCAGCAGTTTCGACAGCCGACGATCCTCCTACGAGCAGTACTTC. Amino acid sequence: CASSFDSRRSSYEQYF. The chain uses TRBV28 and TRBJ2-7; D might be TRBD1 (5 bases). Germline V lookup: CDR1 MDHEN, CDR2 SYDVKM. V lost 3 bases and J 0 bases, leaving 15 bases between the germline ends. The CDR3 totals 16 residues. Based on the CDR3 plus reference TRBV28 and TRBJ2-7, the full variable domain is DVKVTQSSRYLVKRTGEKVFLECVQDMDHENMFWYRQDPGLGLRLIYFSYDVKMKEKGDIPEGYSVSREKKERFSLILESASTNQTSMYLCASSFDSRRSSYEQYFGPGTRLTVT.

A single count supports this clone. The J gene is TRBJ2-4, the V gene TRBV6-1; 7 bases align to TRBD1. The CDR3 has 14 amino acids. V was clipped by 2 bases and J by 7 bases; unmatched bases: 5. Germline assignment: CDR1 MNHNS and CDR2 SASEGT. CDR3 coding DNA: TGTGCCAGCAGTGAATGGGAACAGGGGAACATTCAGTACTTC. Encoded protein: CASSEWEQGNIQYF.

This sequence joins TRBV7-6 and TRBJ2-5; TRBD2 agrees at 7 bases. CDR1 is SGHVS and CDR2 is FNYEAQ in the germline V gene. The ends lost 8 bases at V and 7 bases at J; junction bases unmatched: 16. The CDR3 extends over 15 amino acids. CDR3 DNA sequence: TGTGCCAGCGGGACCGGGCCGGGGGAGGGTGTGACCCAGTACTTC. This sequence encodes CASGTGPGEGVTQYF.

This clone has more than one count but fewer than ten. The chain couples TRBV5-4 to TRBJ1-1; D ambiguous. Trimming took off 3 bases at V and 1 base at J, with 16 bases between the two ends. The CDR3 is made up of 16 amino acids. Germline-derived CDR1 and CDR2 are SGHNT and YYREEE (reference sequence). CDR3: CASSWGGPRGNTEAFF. The CDR3 region has the DNA TGTGCCAGCAGCTGGGGTGGACCGCGGGGGAACACTGAAGCTTTCTTT.

This clone was counted only a few times. The chain combines TRBV5-1 with TRBJ2-1; TRBD2 agrees at 9 bases. The V segment lost 4 bases and the J segment 1 base; nucleotides outside the gene matches: 9. Per the germline V gene, CDR1 is SGHRS and CDR2 is YFSETQ. The CDR3 runs to 17 residues. The CDR3 sequence: CASSRTPSGTSYNEQFF. CDR3 DNA sequence: TGCGCCAGCAGCCGGACTCCTAGCGGGACGTCCTACAATGAGCAGTTCTTC.

The V and J genes are TRBV7-3 and TRBJ2-7; a possible D gene is TRBD2 (6 bases). Germline V CDR1 and CDR2: SGHTA, FQGTGA. V shed 2 bases and J shed 2 bases, with 13 bases lying between them. CDR3 length equals 15 residues. CDR3 residues: CASSLYSGGTYEQYF. The CDR3 nucleotides read TGTGCCAGCAGCTTATATAGCGGAGGAACCTACGAGCAGTACTTC. Full variable domain (missing parts from reference TRBV7-3 and TRBJ2-7): GAGVSQTPSNKVTEKGKYVELRCDPISGHTALYWYRQSLGQGPEFLIYFQGTGAADDSGLPNDRFFAVRPEGSVSTLKIQRTERGDSAVYLCASSLYSGGTYEQYFGPGTRLTVT.

The J gene is TRBJ2-1, the V gene TRBV11-2; 8 nucleotides align to TRBD2. This CDR3 comprises 15 residues. Germline assignment: CDR1 SGHAT and CDR2 FQNNGV. The J segment lost 7 bases and the V segment lost 1 base, leaving 6 bases of the junction unmatched. The chain's CDR3 is CASSLVGASGNEQFF. The DNA of the CDR3 is TGTGCCAGCAGCTTAGTTGGGGCTAGCGGGAATGAGCAGTTCTTC. The full variable domain, completed using reference TRBV11-2 and TRBJ2-1, is EAGVAQSPRYKIIEKRQSVAFWCNPISGHATLYWYQQILGQGPKLLIQFQNNGVVDDSQLPKDRFSAERLKGVDSTLKIQPAKLEDSAVYLCASSLVGASGNEQFFGPGTRLTVL.

The chain joins TRBV7-9 to TRBJ2-5; 8 bases agree with TRBD1. Germline V gene data show CDR1 as SEHNR and CDR2 as FQNEAQ (reference sequence). The CDR3 runs 15 residues. Germline trimming cut 1 base from V and 5 bases from J; bases unmatched to any gene: 6. DNA of the CDR3: TGTGCCAGCAGCTTAGATCAGGGGGCGAGGGAGACCCAGTACTTC. Its translation: CASSLDQGARETQYF. Full variable domain (missing parts from reference TRBV7-9 and TRBJ2-5): DTGVSQNPRHKITKRGQNVTFRCDPISEHNRLYWYRQTLGQGPEFLTYFQNEAQLEKSRLLSDRFSAERPKGSFSTLEIQRTEQGDSAMYLCASSLDQGARETQYFGPGTRLLVL.

The chain links TRBV28 to TRBJ2-2; D is possibly TRBD2 (6 bases). Germline V gives CDR1 MDHEN, CDR2 SYDVKM. V was pared by 10 bases and J by 3 bases, with 15 bases between. This CDR3 comprises 14 residues. CDR3 nucleotides: TGTGCCACCTGGAGGGGAGGCGACACCGGGGAGCTGTTTTTT. Translated: CATWRGGDTGELFF.

This rearrangement joins TRBV24-1 to TRBJ2-1, with 7 bases fitting TRBD2. Unmatched junction bases numbered 30, after V lost 2 bases and J lost 3 bases. CDR3 size: 24 residues. Germline V gene data show CDR1 as KGHDR and CDR2 as SFDVKD. CDR3 in amino acids: CATSDSYPFTSSLWASGSYNEQFF. For the CDR3, the DNA is TGTGCCACCAGTGATTCGTACCCATTTACCTCCTCCCTCTGGGCTAGCGGAAGCTACAATGAGCAGTTCTTC.